One sample yielded the 6 T cell receptor beta chains listed below, sequenced in a study of T cell changes during pregnancy in multiple sclerosis. TCRdb's copy holds only in-frame clones and misses some; the assay was immunoSEQ multiplex PCR. Among around 30,000 clones listed, approximately 90% were seen once. The material sequenced was CD8+ T cells from peripheral blood mononuclear cells, taken in the first trimester of pregnancy. These TCRs come from a female donor with multiple sclerosis, enrolled in a pregnancy study.

The chain couples TRBV7-2 to TRBJ2-7; a weak D match, TRBD1 (6 bases). Germline CDR1 is SGHTA and CDR2 is FQGNSA. V was cut by 6 bases and J by 1 base, with 13 bases left in between. This CDR3 region has 14 residues. The CDR3 DNA sequence: TGTGCCAGCAGATCGGACAGTATGTCCTACGAGCAGTACTTC. Its protein product is CASRSDSMSYEQYF.

This rearrangement joins TRBV6-4 to TRBJ2-6; no clear D. The CDR3 is made up of 14 amino acids. Trimming took 6 bases from V and 0 from J, leaving 6 bases between them. Germline V CDR1 and CDR2: MRHNA, SNTAGT. The CDR3 loop reads CASSPSSGANVLTF. CDR3 nucleotide sequence: TGTGCCAGCAGCCCATCCTCTGGGGCCAACGTCCTGACTTTC.

The V call is TRBV19, the J call TRBJ2-3; 11 bases agree with TRBD2. V dropped 1 base and J dropped 4; count of bases not matched to a gene: 1. The CDR3 runs 15 residues. Germline CDR1 and CDR2: LNHDA and SQIVND (reference sequence). The CDR3 protein is CASSIGLAGPDTQYF. The CDR3 nucleotides are TGTGCCAGTAGTATAGGACTAGCGGGACCAGATACGCAGTATTTT.

This sequence joins TRBV4-1 and TRBJ1-2, with 7 bases fitting TRBD1. This CDR3 is built from 17 residues. V shed 1 base, J shed 13 bases, and the junction held 21 bases outside the gene matches. Germline V gene lookup returns CDR1 MGHRA and CDR2 YSYEKL. The CDR3 nucleotides are TGCGCCAGCAGCCAAGGACTGACAGGGCTCACCCCATATCGCTCCACCTTC. Its protein is CASSQGLTGLTPYRSTF.

The chain has TRBV6-5 and TRBJ1-2; D remains ambiguous. CDR1 is MNHEY and CDR2 is SVGAGI in the germline V gene. Trimming shortened V by 3 bases and J by 2 bases, and 4 bases separated the two germline ends. This CDR3 contains 12 residues. The CDR3 DNA reads as TGTGCCAGCAGTTATCTCAACTATGGCTACACCTTC. Its protein product is CASSYLNYGYTF.

This chain connects TRBV30 to TRBJ2-7; D remains ambiguous. Germline CDR1 is GTSNPN and CDR2 is SVGIG (reference sequence). The germline V and J ends were trimmed by 4 bases and 2 bases, with 12 bases remaining between them. This CDR3 is built from 13 residues. CDR3 sequence (DNA): TGTGCCTGGACTGAAAGACTCGCCTACGAGCAGTACTTC. It yields the protein CAWTERLAYEQYF.